This T cell receptor (beta chain) was recovered during a study of blood T cell repertoires in COVID-19. Study overall: Acute and convalescent COVID-19 specimens originated in the United States, Italy and Spain. In each case, the material was cDNA or gDNA derived from T cells, B-cell-depleted T cells, or PBMCs.

The CDR3 sequence is 15 residues long. Trimming pared 5 bases from V and 4 bases from J, leaving 16 bases between. Germline-derived CDR1 and CDR2 are LNHDA and SQIVND (reference sequence). In the source study's methods: Reference gene primer amplification gave nucleated cell count estimates. Sequencing was performed with immunoSEQ multiplex PCR; in TCRdb, only in-frame clones are kept and a portion is missing. That table is the source of V, J and clone size, and D and trimming were worked out from the DNA. The profile covers roughly 120,000 clones, with about nine tenths appearing a single time and under 2% taken by the ten largest.

Material: peripheral blood. The V gene is TRBV19, the J gene TRBJ2-3, with D possibly being TRBD2 (5 bases). The clonotype comes from a human donor with active COVID-19. The donor label of this sample is uncertain. CDR3 residues: CASSSRTPRADTQYF. CDR3 nucleotide sequence: TGTGCCAGTAGTTCTCGGACCCCGAGGGCAGATACGCAGTATTTT.